The 2 T cell receptor beta chains presented below share a single source sample, sequenced in a study of response to subunit inactivated influenza vaccine. TCRdb independently ran MiXCR on the RT-PCR reads; one entry per CDR3 protein. Of hundreds of thousands of distinct CDR3 sequences detected, around 10% appear once; the ten largest clones hold approximately 10%. The data were also submitted as part of a second study, on T cells expressing NK-cell markers. That source notes: Template switching by 5'RACE with UMIs generated the TCR beta cDNA.

Sequencing was performed on PBMCs from blood, taken on the day of vaccination. Receptors originate from a man aged 45-65 years who received an inactivated influenza vaccine.

The rearrangement uses TRBV12-3 or TRBV12-4 and TRBJ2-2, with 7 bases fitting TRBD1. J gave up 6 bases and V 3 bases, and 4 bases lay outside the gene matches. This CDR3 is built from 14 residues. The CDR3, as DNA: TGTGCCAGCAGTTTTTGGGACAGAGCCGGGGAGCTGTTTTTT. It translates to CASSFWDRAGELFF.

In this sample, this clonotype turned up many times. This chain links TRBV9 with TRBJ1-1; tentative D call: TRBD1 (5 bases). V lost 4 bases and J 6 bases, leaving 16 bases between the germline ends. CDR1 and CDR2 from the germline V gene are SGDLS and YYNGEE. This CDR3 is 14 amino acids long. CDR3 nucleotide sequence: TGTGCCAGCAGCCCCAGGGATAATGGGGCTGAAGCTTTCTTT. Protein sequence: CASSPRDNGAEAFF.